A selection of T cell receptor beta chains follows, all from one sample in a study of blood T cell repertoires in COVID-19. This table comes from immunoSEQ multiplex PCR, and its TCRdb copy is limited to in-frame clones, with some not included. The table shows some 250,000 clones, with about 70% occurring only once. The sample comprised peripheral blood. These receptors were taken from an elderly woman with acute or convalescent COVID-19. Each CDR3 is given with its conserved first and last residue. D genes are given only for firm matches. Only part of the rows carry a size: once, few, many, or a class if the clone is expanded.

d_call,j_call,v_call,clone_size,cdr3_aa,cdr3_nt
TRBD1,TRBJ2-3,TRBV9,NA,CASTTGGTDTQYF,TGTGCCAGCACGACAGGGGGCACAGATACGCAGTATTTT
NA,TRBJ2-2,TRBV3-1/TRBV3-2,NA,CASSPSGTFNTGELFF,TGTGCCAGCAGCCCGTCCGGGACTTTCAACACCGGGGAGCTGTTTTTT
TRBD2,TRBJ2-7,TRBV5-1,NA,CASSLGGSGAYEQYF,TGCGCCAGCAGCTTGGGGGGTAGCGGGGCCTACGAGCAGTACTTC
NA,TRBJ1-1,TRBV6-5,NA,CASRLTTNSEAFF,TGTGCCAGCAGGCTAACCACGAACAGTGAAGCTTTCTTT
TRBD1,TRBJ2-1,TRBV6-5,NA,CASGRTGTYNEQFF,TGTGCCAGCGGTCGGACAGGGACCTACAATGAGCAGTTCTTC
NA,TRBJ1-1,TRBV5-1,NA,CASRSRGGTEAFF,TGCGCCAGCAGATCCAGGGGCGGGACTGAAGCTTTCTTT
NA,TRBJ2-5,TRBV24-1,NA,CATNHREETQYF,TGTGCCACCAATCACAGGGAAGAGACCCAGTACTTC
TRBD2,TRBJ2-7,TRBV7-8,NA,CASSQSGGPYEQYF,TGTGCCAGCAGCCAGAGCGGGGGTCCCTACGAGCAGTACTTC
TRBD2,TRBJ2-5,TRBV6-2/TRBV6-3,NA,CASSPMGLGQETQYF,TGTGCCAGCAGTCCCATGGGACTAGGGCAAGAGACCCAGTACTTC
NA,TRBJ1-5,TRBV7-2,NA,CASSFGGQGGHQPQHF,TGTGCCAGCAGCTTCGGTGGCCAGGGAGGGCATCAGCCCCAGCATTTT
TRBD2,TRBJ2-7,TRBV3-1/TRBV3-2,NA,CASSQNGRRGSHEQYF,TGTGCCAGCAGCCAGAATGGGAGACGCGGGAGCCACGAGCAGTACTTC
TRBD1,TRBJ1-1,TRBV3-1/TRBV3-2,few,CASSQQGQGTVSEAFF,TGTGCCAGCAGCCAACAAGGACAGGGGACCGTCAGTGAAGCTTTCTTT
NA,TRBJ1-4,TRBV5-1,NA,CASSLVGGRSVFF,TGCGCCAGCAGCTTGGTAGGTGGACGTAGCGTATTTTTT
TRBD1,TRBJ1-2,TRBV29-1,once,CSVDAGGKNYGYTF,TGCAGCGTTGATGCAGGGGGGAAGAACTATGGCTACACCTTC
TRBD1,TRBJ2-7,TRBV6-6,NA,CASSPRGLSSYEQYF,TGTGCCAGCAGTCCCAGGGGGCTGTCGTCATACGAGCAGTACTTC
NA,TRBJ2-6,TRBV6-5,NA,CASTNRAGANVLTF,TGTGCCAGCACTAACAGGGCCGGGGCCAACGTCCTGACTTTC
NA,TRBJ2-5,TRBV11-3,NA,CASSTGLQETQYF,TGTGCCAGCAGCACCGGACTACAAGAGACCCAGTACTTC
TRBD2,TRBJ2-4,TRBV6-2/TRBV6-3,NA,CASSSPGGGNQNIQYF,TGTGCCAGCAGTTCTCCTGGGGGAGGGAACCAAAACATTCAGTACTTC
NA,TRBJ1-5,TRBV7-4,NA,CASSLVGGLAQPQHF,TGTGCCAGCAGCTTAGTGGGGGGGTTGGCACAGCCCCAGCATTTT
NA,TRBJ1-3,TRBV19,NA,CASSMGRGNTIYF,TGTGCCAGTAGTATGGGCAGAGGAAACACCATATATTTT
NA,TRBJ2-3,TRBV10-2,NA,CASSVYSTATDTQYF,TGCGCCAGCAGCGTCTACAGTACCGCCACAGATACGCAGTATTTT
NA,TRBJ1-2,TRBV19,NA,CASRPDRANYGYTF,TGTGCCAGTAGACCGGACAGAGCTAACTATGGCTACACCTTC
TRBD1,TRBJ2-1,TRBV5-1,NA,CASRAGTGGSEQFF,TGCGCCAGCAGAGCTGGGACAGGGGGCTCTGAGCAGTTCTTC
TRBD1,TRBJ1-2,TRBV30,NA,CAWSVLHGDRTRGGYTF,TGTGCCTGGAGTGTACTACATGGGGACAGGACAAGGGGGGGCTACACCTTC
NA,TRBJ2-1,TRBV9,NA,CASSGGLGGTYNEQFF,TGTGCCAGCAGCGGAGGCCTTGGCGGGACCTACAATGAGCAGTTCTTC
TRBD2,TRBJ2-1,TRBV5-4,NA,CASSLVSGAYNEQFF,TGTGCCAGCAGCTTGGTTAGCGGGGCCTACAATGAGCAGTTCTTC
NA,TRBJ1-3,TRBV11-2,once,CASSLPRGAGGNTIYF,TGTGCCAGCAGCTTACCACGGGGGGCAGGTGGAAACACCATATATTTT
TRBD2,TRBJ2-3,TRBV13,NA,CASRVAGGLADTQYF,TGTGCCAGCAGAGTTGCGGGAGGGCTGGCAGATACGCAGTATTTT
TRBD2,TRBJ2-1,TRBV20-1,NA,CSAMPGTKQFF,TGCAGTGCTATGCCCGGGACTAAGCAGTTCTTC
NA,TRBJ1-1,TRBV2,NA,CASSAGVFTEAFF,TGTGCCAGCAGCGCAGGTGTATTCACTGAAGCTTTCTTT
NA,TRBJ2-3,TRBV18,NA,CASSPNGRVDTQYF,TGTGCCAGCTCACCGAATGGGCGTGTAGATACGCAGTATTTT